This T cell receptor (beta chain) is drawn from a study of shared clonotypes between healthy human individuals. Across the whole study: Researchers assigned three CD4 naive, three CD4 memory, two CD8 naive and one CD8 memory plate to each donor.

Recent acute infections and vaccinations were absent in the healthy HIV-negative adult donors. The repertoire was sequenced with immunoSEQ multiplex PCR; TCRdb's copy has only in-frame clones and lacks some. In the table there are 780,000 or so clones, over 55% of which are singletons. The CDR3 sequence is 13 residues long. The germline V gene encodes CDR1 SGHRS and CDR2 YFSETQ. The ends were cut back, 0 bases at V and 9 bases at J, with 10 bases in the middle. Points from the study as a whole: Some naive CD4 clonotypes, roughly 4.5%, turned up in common across four donors.

A note on this clone: Its target is not known.

V is TRBV5-1 and J is TRBJ2-1; D is uncertain. Sequencing was done on a sample of memory CD4+ T cells sorted from blood. Indicated subset: CD45RA-negative fraction. This TCR came from a woman in her twenties or thirties in good health. The DNA for the CDR3 is TGCGCCAGCAGCTTGGCCACTGTGGGTGAGCAGTTCTTC. This encodes CASSLATVGEQFF.